One sample yielded the 16 T cell receptor beta chains listed below, sequenced in a study of Ad26.COV2.S vaccination and SARS-CoV-2 variants. The assay was immunoSEQ multiplex PCR, and TCRdb's table has in-frame clones only and misses some. The sample consists of 450,000 to 550,000 clones, nearly 90% of them appearing once. Treatment reported: roughly 19 received Ad26.COV2.S at low or high dose, single or two shots; several received placebo; per-sample allocation not given. Sampling happened 63 days after the first vaccine or placebo injection. The input for sequencing was peripheral blood, taken in a trial of Ad26.COV2.S vaccine versus placebo. The receptors stem from a person between 18 and 60 years old who received the Ad26.COV2.S COVID-19 vaccine or a placebo.

The chain carries TRBV6-4 and TRBJ2-7, with D possibly being TRBD1 or TRBD2 (5 bases each). The CDR3 length is 14 residues. Germline V gene lookup returns CDR1 MRHNA and CDR2 SNTAGT. Trimming stripped 3 bases from V and 6 bases from J, with 15 bases between. For the CDR3, the DNA is TGTGCCAGCAGTGAAGTGGGGGAGAAAACCGAGCAGTACGTC. This sequence encodes CASSEVGEKTEQYV.

The chain has TRBV28 and TRBJ2-3; D call uncertain. The germline V gene encodes CDR1 MDHEN and CDR2 SYDVKM. This CDR3 contains 11 residues. The V end was cut by 7 bases, the J end by 6 bases, with 8 bases between. The CDR3 sequence is CASTLRDTQYF. The CDR3 DNA sequence: TGTGCCAGCACCCTCAGGGATACGCAGTATTTT.

The gene calls are TRBV5-1 and TRBJ1-5; tentatively, D is TRBD1 (6 bases). V was pared by 0 bases and J by 3 bases, with 10 bases between. CDR3 size: 15 residues. Germline assignment: CDR1 SGHRS and CDR2 YFSETQ. In DNA, the CDR3 is TGCGCCAGCAGCTTGGGAACAGGGAACAATCAGCCCCAGCATTTT. Its translation is CASSLGTGNNQPQHF.

The chain combines TRBV2 with TRBJ2-6, with D perhaps TRBD1 (5 bases). V lost 5 bases and J 4 bases, leaving 15 bases between the germline ends. The germline CDR1 and CDR2 sequences are SNHLY and FYNNEI. CDR3 size: 16 residues. The CDR3 DNA is TGTGCCAGCAGTTATCAGGGATCCGCCGGGGCCAACGTCCTGACTTTC. Amino acids: CASSYQGSAGANVLTF. Using reference TRBV2 and TRBJ2-6 for the parts outside the CDR3, the full variable domain is EPEVTQTPSHQVTQMGQEVILRCVPISNHLYFYWYRQILGQKVEFLVSFYNNEISEKSEIFDDQFSVERPDGSNFTLKIRSTKLEDSAMYFCASSYQGSAGANVLTFGAGSRLTVL.

The rearrangement joins TRBV7-2 to TRBJ1-6; D is perhaps TRBD1 (5 bases). CDR3 length: 16 residues. Germline assignment: CDR1 SGHTA and CDR2 FQGNSA. V was cut by 1 base and J by 2 bases, with 9 bases left in between. The CDR3 nucleotides are TGTGCCAGCAGCTTAGGGGGGGGTGCCTATAATTCACCCCTCCACTTT. The encoded protein is CASSLGGGAYNSPLHF.

The chain joins TRBV3-1 (or the pseudogene TRBV3-2) to TRBJ1-3, with D unclear. Trimming pared 5 bases from V and 3 bases from J, leaving 11 bases between. Germline V gene data show CDR1 as LGHDT and CDR2 as YNNKEL (reference sequence). CDR3 length: 14 residues. The CDR3 region has the DNA TGTGCCAGCAGCTTTGTCGGGCTTGGAAACACCATATATTTT. Translated, it gives CASSFVGLGNTIYF.

The chain employs TRBV15 and TRBJ1-2; D gene uncertain. CDR1 is LNHNV and CDR2 is YYDKDF in the germline V gene (reference sequence). The V gene lost 1 base and the J gene lost 10 bases, with 10 bases spanning the gap. The CDR3 consists of 12 residues. CDR3 protein: CATSRAGTDYTF. The CDR3 DNA reads TGTGCCACCAGCAGAGCAGGAACCGACTACACCTTC.

The rearrangement links TRBV11-1 to TRBJ1-1; D may be TRBD1 (6 bases). The CDR3 spans 14 residues. The V end lost 5 bases, the J end lost 1 base, and 11 bases lay between the germline ends. Germline loops: CDR1 SGHAT, CDR2 FQDESV (reference sequence). The CDR3 is CASSKRTANTEAFF. CDR3 bases: TGTGCCAGCAGCAAAAGGACAGCGAACACTGAAGCTTTCTTT. Together with reference TRBV11-1 and TRBJ1-1, the CDR3 gives the full variable domain: EAEVAQSPRYKITEKSQAVAFWCDPISGHATLYWYRQILGQGPELLVQFQDESVVDDSQLPKDRFSAERLKGVDSTLKIQPAELGDSAMYLCASSKRTANTEAFFGQGTRLTVV.

The chain is built from TRBV6-6 and TRBJ1-5, with D unclear. CDR3 length equals 15 residues. Trimming shortened V by 2 bases and J by 7 bases, and 15 bases separated the two germline ends. Germline CDR1 and CDR2: MNHNY and SVGAGI (reference sequence). The CDR3 region has the DNA TGTGCCAGCAGTTACCCCGGATTGGAGGAACAGCCCCAGCATTTT. Translating it yields CASSYPGLEEQPQHF.

The chain links TRBV13 to TRBJ2-5; 10 bases align to TRBD2. This CDR3 spans 14 amino acids. Germline V gene data show CDR1 as PRHDT and CDR2 as FYEKMQ (reference sequence). Trimming took 5 bases from V and 3 from J; bases not matched to a gene: 3. CDR3 sequence: CASSTLAGEETQYF. The DNA of the CDR3 is TGTGCCAGCAGCACCCTAGCGGGGGAAGAGACCCAGTACTTC.

The chain is built from TRBV7-8 and TRBJ2-2, with TRBD2 identical over 7 bases. From germline, CDR1 is SGHVS and CDR2 FQNEAQ. V lost 5 bases, J lost 0 bases, and 6 bases stayed unmatched. There are 16 residues in the CDR3. The CDR3 is CASSLTSAANTGELFF. CDR3 sequence (DNA): TGTGCCAGCAGCCTTACTAGCGCGGCGAACACCGGGGAGCTGTTTTTT.

The chain has TRBV5-1 and TRBJ1-5; no firm D call. Germline lookup yields CDR1 SGHRS and CDR2 YFSETQ. The CDR3 spans 14 residues. V was shortened by 1 base and J by 3 bases, with 8 bases between the two germline ends. The DNA of the CDR3 is TGCGCCAGCAGCTTGCCCGGGCCCAATCAGCCCCAGCATTTT. It specifies CASSLPGPNQPQHF.

This chain links TRBV15 with TRBJ2-1, with 10 bases matching TRBD2. V lost 1 base to trimming and J lost 2 bases; unmatched junction nucleotides: 2. This CDR3 is built from 16 residues. Germline V gives CDR1 LNHNV, CDR2 YYDKDF (reference sequence). The CDR3 DNA follows: TGTGCCACCAGCAGAGGTCTAGCGGGGGCCTACAATGAGCAGTTCTTC. Its translation is CATSRGLAGAYNEQFF.

CDR3 protein: CASSHGISYEQYV. The CDR3 coding sequence is TGTGCCAGCAGTCACGGGATTTCCTACGAGCAGTACGTC. This chain connects TRBV6-2 or TRBV6-3 to TRBJ2-7, with TRBD2 as a possible D gene (5 bases). Trimming shortened V by 5 bases and J by 1 base, and 9 bases separated the two germline ends. Germline assignment: CDR1 MNHEY and CDR2 SVGEGT. The CDR3 is 13 residues long.

The V and J genes are TRBV4-1 and TRBJ1-1; tentatively, D is TRBD1 (6 bases). The germline gives CDR1 MGHRA, CDR2 YSYEKL. The CDR3 sequence is 16 residues long. V was pared by 2 bases and J by 5 bases, with 18 bases between. CDR3 in DNA: TGCGCCAGCAGCCAAAACCCAATACATACAGGGACTGAAGCTTTCTTT. It codes for CASSQNPIHTGTEAFF.

The rearrangement links TRBV19 to TRBJ1-4, with 7 bases aligning to TRBD1. J lost 4 bases, V lost 1 base, and 3 bases had no gene match. Germline assignment: CDR1 LNHDA and CDR2 SQIVND (reference sequence). This CDR3 region has 15 residues. CDR3 loop: CASSIGGQVNEKLFF. In nucleotides, the CDR3 is TGTGCCAGTAGTATAGGCGGACAGGTTAATGAAAAACTGTTTTTT.